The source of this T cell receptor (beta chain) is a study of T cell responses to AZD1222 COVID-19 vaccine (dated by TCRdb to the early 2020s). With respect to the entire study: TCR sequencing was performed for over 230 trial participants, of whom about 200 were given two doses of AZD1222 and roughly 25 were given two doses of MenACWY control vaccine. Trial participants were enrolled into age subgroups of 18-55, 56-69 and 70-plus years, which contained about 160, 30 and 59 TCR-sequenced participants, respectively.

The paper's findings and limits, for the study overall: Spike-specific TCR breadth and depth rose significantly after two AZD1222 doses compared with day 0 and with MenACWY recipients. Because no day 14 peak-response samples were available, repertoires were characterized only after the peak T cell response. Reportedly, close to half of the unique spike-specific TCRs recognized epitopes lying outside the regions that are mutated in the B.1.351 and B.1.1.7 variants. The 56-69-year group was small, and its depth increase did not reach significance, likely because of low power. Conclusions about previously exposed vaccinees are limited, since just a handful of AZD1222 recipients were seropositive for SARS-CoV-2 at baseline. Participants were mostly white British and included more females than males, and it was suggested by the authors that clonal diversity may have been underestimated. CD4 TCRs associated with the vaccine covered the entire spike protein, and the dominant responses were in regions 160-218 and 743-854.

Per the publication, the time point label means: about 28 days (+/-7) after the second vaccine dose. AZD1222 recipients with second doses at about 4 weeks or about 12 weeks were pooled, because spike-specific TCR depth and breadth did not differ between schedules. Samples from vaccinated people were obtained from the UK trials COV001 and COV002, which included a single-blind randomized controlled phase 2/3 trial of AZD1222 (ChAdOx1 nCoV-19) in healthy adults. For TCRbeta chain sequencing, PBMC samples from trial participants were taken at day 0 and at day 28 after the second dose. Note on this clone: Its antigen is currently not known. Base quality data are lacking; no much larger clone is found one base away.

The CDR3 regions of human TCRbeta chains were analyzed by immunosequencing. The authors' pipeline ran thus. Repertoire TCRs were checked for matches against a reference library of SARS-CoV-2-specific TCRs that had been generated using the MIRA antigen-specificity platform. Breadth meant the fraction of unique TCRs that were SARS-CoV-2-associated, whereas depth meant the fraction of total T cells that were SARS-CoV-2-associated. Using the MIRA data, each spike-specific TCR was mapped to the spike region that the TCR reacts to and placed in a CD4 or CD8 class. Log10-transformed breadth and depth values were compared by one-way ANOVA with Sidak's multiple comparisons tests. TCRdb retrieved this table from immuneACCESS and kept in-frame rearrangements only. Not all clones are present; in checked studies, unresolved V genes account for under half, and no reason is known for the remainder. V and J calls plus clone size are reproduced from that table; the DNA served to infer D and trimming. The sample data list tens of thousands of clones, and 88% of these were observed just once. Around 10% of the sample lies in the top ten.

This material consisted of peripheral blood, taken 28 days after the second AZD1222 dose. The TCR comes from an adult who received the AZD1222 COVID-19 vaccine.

The DNA is TGTGCCAGCAGTCCGAAGAAGACCCAGTACTTC. This translates into CASSPKKTQYF. The chain employs TRBV7-3 and TRBJ2-5; there is no confident call for the D gene. From cysteine to phenylalanine, the CDR3 is 11 amino acids long. The DNA shown is the 33-base CDR3, in frame from base 1. The trim is 6 bases for V and 6 bases for J, with a gap of 8 bases between the germline ends. CDR1 and CDR2, looked up from the germline V gene, are SGHTA and FQGTGA.